The clone carrying this T cell receptor beta chain was detected a few times. The source of the sample is a study of patients and donors after allogeneic stem cell transplantation. TCRdb analysed the RT-PCR reads with MiXCR anew, one entry per CDR3 protein. Here the sample spans more than 850,000 distinct CDR3 sequences, approximately 19% being singletons. Sequencing was done on a sample of blood, either unsorted or a sorted T cell fraction (not recorded which). The source is a human donor who was either an allogeneic HSCT recipient or a stem cell or donor lymphocyte infusion donor (not recorded which). It is not recorded whose cells these are; they may come from a transplant donor.

CDR3 loop: CASSQAMVSDTQYF. The CDR3 coding sequence is TGCGCCAGCAGCCAAGCCATGGTTTCAGATACGCAGTATTTT. The rearrangement joins TRBV4-3 to TRBJ2-3; D is unclear. The germline V and J ends were trimmed by 1 base and 4 bases, with 9 bases remaining between them. Germline V gene sequence: CDR1 LGHNA, CDR2 YSLEER. This CDR3 has 14 residues.